This T cell receptor (beta chain) was captured by sequencing in a study of blood T cells in healthy people across ages. Study observations and caveats: As age increased, TCR beta diversity per million T cells fell in a roughly linear fashion.

Per germline, CDR1 MGHRA and CDR2 YSYEKL. Trimming removed 1 base at V and 2 bases at J, with 11 bases between. CDR3 length equals 15 residues. As to this clonotype: Its matching antigen is unknown.

Through a sample-barcoded 5' primer and a J-beta primer mix, a second PCR was run for roughly 6 to 11 cycles. Each cDNA was tagged by a template-switch adaptor containing 12 random nucleotides. From each sample, at least 2.5 million paired-end reads containing CDR3 were obtained. MiXCR was run by TCRdb on the 5' RACE reads, yielding one entry per CDR3 protein. Here the sample spans 500,000 to 600,000 distinct CDR3 sequences, approximately 30% being singletons. Sequences were obtained from blood. The chain is built from TRBV4-1 and TRBJ1-2; maybe TRBD1 (6 bases). The sequence was collected from an older woman in good health. As DNA, the CDR3 is TGCGCCAGCAGCCAAGGGACAGAGCTCAACTATGGCTACACCTTC. Its translation is CASSQGTELNYGYTF.